This T cell receptor (beta chain) was documented in a study of blood T cell repertoires in COVID-19. Study details: COVID-19 samples collected from the United States, Italy and Spain covered acute and convalescent phases. The cDNA or gDNA used as material had been derived from T cells, B-cell-depleted T cells, or PBMCs.

CDR3 size: 12 residues. Germline CDR1 SGHTA, CDR2 FQGNSA. Deletions cut 4 bases from V and 6 bases from J, with 6 bases between. Patients at the Seattle site were enrolled during active infection and followed longitudinally. Methods used by the authors: Amplification with reference gene primers provided the estimates of nucleated cell counts. Clones were sequenced by immunoSEQ multiplex PCR, and TCRdb holds only the in-frame ones, with some missing. The V and J calls and clone size are taken from that table; D and trimming were inferred from the DNA. The sample lists around 300,000 clones, about 90% seen once, with around 1% in the top ten.

The rearrangement joins TRBV7-2 to TRBJ1-4; no clear D. The TCR was taken from a woman aged 40 to 55 with COVID-19, enrolled during active disease. Sequenced sample: peripheral blood. This chain's CDR3 is CASSSQYEKLFF. As DNA, the CDR3 is TGTGCCAGCAGCTCCCAATATGAAAAACTGTTTTTT.